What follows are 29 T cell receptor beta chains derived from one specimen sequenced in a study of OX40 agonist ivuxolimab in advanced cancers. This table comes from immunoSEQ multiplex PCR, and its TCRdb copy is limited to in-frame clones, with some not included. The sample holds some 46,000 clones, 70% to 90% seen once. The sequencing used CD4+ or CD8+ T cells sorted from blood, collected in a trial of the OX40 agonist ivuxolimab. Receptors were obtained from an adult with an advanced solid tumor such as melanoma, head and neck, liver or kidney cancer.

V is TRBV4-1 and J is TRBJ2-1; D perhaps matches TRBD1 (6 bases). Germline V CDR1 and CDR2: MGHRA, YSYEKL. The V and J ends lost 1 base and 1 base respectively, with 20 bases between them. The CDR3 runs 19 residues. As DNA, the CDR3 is TGCGCCAGCAGCCAAGCCGAGTACCTGAACACAGGGTCCTACAATGAGCAGTTCTTC. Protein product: CASSQAEYLNTGSYNEQFF.

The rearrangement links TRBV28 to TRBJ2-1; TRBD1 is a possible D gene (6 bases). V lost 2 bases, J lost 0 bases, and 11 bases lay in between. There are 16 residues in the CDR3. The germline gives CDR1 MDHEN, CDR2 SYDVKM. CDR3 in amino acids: CASSLVTGSSYNEQFF. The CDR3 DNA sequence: TGTGCCAGCAGTTTAGTCACAGGGAGCTCCTACAATGAGCAGTTCTTC.

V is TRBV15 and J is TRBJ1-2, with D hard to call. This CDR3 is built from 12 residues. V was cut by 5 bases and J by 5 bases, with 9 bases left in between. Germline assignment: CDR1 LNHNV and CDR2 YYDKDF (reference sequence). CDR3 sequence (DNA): TGTGCCACCAGCGTCGACACTTATGGCTACACCTTC. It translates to CATSVDTYGYTF.

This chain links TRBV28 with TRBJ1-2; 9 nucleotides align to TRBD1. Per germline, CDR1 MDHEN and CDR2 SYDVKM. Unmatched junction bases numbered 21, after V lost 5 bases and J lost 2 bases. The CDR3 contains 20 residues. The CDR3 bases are TGTGCCAGCAGTGGCCGATTGGGAGCACTCGGGACAGGGTTCAACTATGGCTACACCTTC. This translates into CASSGRLGALGTGFNYGYTF.

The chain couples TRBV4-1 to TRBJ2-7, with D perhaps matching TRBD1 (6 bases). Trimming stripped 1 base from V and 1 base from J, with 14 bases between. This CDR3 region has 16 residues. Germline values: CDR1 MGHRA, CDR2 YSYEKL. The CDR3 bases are TGCGCCAGCAGCCAAGGCCAGCACAGGGCTTCCTACGAGCAGTACTTC. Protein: CASSQGQHRASYEQYF.

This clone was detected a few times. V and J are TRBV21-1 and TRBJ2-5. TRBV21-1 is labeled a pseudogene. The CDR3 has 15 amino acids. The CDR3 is CASSKDTSFQETQYF. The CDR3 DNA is TGTGCCAGCAGCAAAGACACCAGCTTCCAAGAGACCCAGTACTTC.

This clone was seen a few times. The DNA for the CDR3 is TGTGCCAGCAGCGTACAGGGGAACACTGAAGCTTTCTTT. Amino acids: CASSVQGNTEAFF. This chain uses TRBV9 with TRBJ1-1; tentatively, D is TRBD1 (5 bases). Between the trimmed V and J ends, which lost 1 base and 1 base, there was a span of 5 bases. The CDR3 spans 13 residues. Germline-derived CDR1 and CDR2 are SGDLS and YYNGEE.

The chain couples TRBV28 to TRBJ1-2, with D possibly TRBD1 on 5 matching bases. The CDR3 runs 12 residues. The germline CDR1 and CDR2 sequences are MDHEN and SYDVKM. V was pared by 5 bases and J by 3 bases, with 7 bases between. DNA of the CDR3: TGTGCCAGCAGTCCAGGGTACTATGGCTACACCTTC. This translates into CASSPGYYGYTF.

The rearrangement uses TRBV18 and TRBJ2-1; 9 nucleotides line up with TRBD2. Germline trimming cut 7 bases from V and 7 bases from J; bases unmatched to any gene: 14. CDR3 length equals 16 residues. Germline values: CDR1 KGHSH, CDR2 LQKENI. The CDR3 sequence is CASYQGIAGVGNEQFF. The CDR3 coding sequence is TGTGCCAGCTACCAGGGAATAGCGGGAGTCGGGAATGAGCAGTTCTTC.

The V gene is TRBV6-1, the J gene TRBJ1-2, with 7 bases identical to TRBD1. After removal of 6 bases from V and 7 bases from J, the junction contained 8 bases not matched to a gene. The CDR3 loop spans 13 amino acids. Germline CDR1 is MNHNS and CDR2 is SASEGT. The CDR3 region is CASRAGTVLGYTF. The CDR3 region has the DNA TGTGCCAGCAGAGCCGGGACAGTCCTTGGCTACACCTTC.

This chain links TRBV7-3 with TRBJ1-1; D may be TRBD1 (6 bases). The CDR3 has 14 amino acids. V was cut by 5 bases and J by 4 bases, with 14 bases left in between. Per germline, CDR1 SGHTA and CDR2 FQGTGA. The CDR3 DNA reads TGTGCCAGCAGCCAGCAGGGGTCGGGCACTGAAGCTTTCTTT. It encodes CASSQQGSGTEAFF.

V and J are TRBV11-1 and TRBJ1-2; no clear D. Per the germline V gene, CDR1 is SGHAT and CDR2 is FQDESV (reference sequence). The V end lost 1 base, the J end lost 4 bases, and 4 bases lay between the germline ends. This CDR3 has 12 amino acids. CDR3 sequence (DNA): TGTGCCAGCAGCTTAGAAGGCTATGGCTACACCTTC. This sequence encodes CASSLEGYGYTF. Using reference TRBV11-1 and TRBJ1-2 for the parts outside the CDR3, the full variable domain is EAEVAQSPRYKITEKSQAVAFWCDPISGHATLYWYRQILGQGPELLVQFQDESVVDDSQLPKDRFSAERLKGVDSTLKIQPAELGDSAMYLCASSLEGYGYTFGSGTRLTVV.

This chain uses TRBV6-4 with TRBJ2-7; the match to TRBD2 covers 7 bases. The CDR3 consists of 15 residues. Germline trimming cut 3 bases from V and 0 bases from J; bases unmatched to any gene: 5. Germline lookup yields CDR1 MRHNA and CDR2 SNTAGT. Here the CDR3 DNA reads TGTGCCAGCAGTGAGGAGGGAGGGCCCTCCTACGAGCAGTACTTC. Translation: CASSEEGGPSYEQYF.

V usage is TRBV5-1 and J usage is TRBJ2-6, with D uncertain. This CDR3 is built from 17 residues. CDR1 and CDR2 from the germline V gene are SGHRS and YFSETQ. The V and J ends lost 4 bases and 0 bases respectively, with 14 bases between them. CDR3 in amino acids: CASSPHPPVSGANVLTF. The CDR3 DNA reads TGCGCCAGCAGCCCGCACCCCCCAGTCTCTGGGGCCAACGTCCTGACTTTC.

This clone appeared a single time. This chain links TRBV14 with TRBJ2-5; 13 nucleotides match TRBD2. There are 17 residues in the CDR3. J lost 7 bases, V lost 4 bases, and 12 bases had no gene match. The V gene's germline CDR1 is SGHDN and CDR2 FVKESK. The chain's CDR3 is CASSPQGGLAGRGTQYF. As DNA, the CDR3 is TGTGCCAGCAGCCCCCAGGGGGGACTAGCGGGACGGGGGACCCAGTACTTC.

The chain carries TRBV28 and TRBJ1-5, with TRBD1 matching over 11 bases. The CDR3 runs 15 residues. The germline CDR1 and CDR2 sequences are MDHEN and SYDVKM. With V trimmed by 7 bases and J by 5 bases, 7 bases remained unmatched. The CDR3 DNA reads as TGTGCCAGCACCAGGACAGGGGGCCCGCATCAGCCCCAGCATTTT. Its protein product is CASTRTGGPHQPQHF.

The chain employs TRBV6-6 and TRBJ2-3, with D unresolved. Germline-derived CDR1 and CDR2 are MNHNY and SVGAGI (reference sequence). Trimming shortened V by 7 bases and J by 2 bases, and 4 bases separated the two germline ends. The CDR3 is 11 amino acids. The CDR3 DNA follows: TGTGCCAGCACATACACAGATACGCAGTATTTT. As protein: CASTYTDTQYF.

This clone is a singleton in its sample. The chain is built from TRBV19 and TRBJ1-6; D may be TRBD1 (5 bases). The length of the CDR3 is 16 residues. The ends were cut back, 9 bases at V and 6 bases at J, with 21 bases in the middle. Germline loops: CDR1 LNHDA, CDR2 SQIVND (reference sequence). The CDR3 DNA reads TGTGCCAGCTCGGGACCGGCTGGCAGAGTTAATTCACCCCTCCACTTT. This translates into CASSGPAGRVNSPLHF.

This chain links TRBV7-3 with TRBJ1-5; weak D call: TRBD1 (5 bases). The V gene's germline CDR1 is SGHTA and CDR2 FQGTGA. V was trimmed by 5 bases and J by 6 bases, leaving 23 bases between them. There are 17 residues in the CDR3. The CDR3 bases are TGTGCCAGCAGCACCTCCTGGGGGACTGGGCCCCCTCAGCCCCAGCATTTT. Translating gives CASSTSWGTGPPQPQHF.

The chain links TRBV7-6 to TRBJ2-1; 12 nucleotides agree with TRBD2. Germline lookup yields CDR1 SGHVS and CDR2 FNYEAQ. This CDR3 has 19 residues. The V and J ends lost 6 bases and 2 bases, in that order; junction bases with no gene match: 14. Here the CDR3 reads CASRLEGRLAGAPYNEQFF. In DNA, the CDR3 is TGTGCCAGCAGACTAGAGGGGCGACTAGCGGGAGCCCCCTACAATGAGCAGTTCTTC.

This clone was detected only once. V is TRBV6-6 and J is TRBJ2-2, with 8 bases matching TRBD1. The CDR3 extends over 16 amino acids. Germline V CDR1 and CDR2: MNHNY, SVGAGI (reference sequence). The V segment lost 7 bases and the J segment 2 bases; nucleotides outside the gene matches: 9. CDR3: CASTKTGDINTGELFF. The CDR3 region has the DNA TGTGCCAGCACCAAGACAGGGGATATTAACACCGGGGAGCTGTTTTTT.

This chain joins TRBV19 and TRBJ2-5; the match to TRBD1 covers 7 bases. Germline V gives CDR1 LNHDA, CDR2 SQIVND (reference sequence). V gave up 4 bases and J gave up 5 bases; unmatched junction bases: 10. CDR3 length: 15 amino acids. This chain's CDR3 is CASSTPFDREETQYF. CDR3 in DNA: TGTGCCAGTAGTACTCCTTTCGACAGGGAGGAGACCCAGTACTTC.

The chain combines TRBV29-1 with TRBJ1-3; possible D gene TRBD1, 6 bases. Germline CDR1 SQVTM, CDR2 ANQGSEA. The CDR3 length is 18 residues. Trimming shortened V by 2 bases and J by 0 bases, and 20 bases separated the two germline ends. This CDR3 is CSVETLNRDTFSGNTIYF. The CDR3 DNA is TGCAGCGTTGAAACCTTAAACCGGGACACCTTCTCTGGAAACACCATATATTTT.

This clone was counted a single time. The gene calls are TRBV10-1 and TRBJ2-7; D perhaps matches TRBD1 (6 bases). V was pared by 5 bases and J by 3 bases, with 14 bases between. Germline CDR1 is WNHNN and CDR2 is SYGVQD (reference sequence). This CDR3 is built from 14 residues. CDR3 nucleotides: TGCGCCAGCAGTAAGACAGGAGTCTTCTACGAGCAGTACTTC. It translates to CASSKTGVFYEQYF.

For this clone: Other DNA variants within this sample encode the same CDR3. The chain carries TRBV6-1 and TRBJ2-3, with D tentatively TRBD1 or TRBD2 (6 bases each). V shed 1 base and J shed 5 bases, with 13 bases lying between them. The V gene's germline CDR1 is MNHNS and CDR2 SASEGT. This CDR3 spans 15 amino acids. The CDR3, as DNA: TGTGCCAGCAGTGAAGTAGGGGGGACACAAGATACGCAGTATTTT. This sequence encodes CASSEVGGTQDTQYF.

CDR3: CASSPPGHSYGYTF. For the CDR3, the DNA is TGTGCCAGCTCACCGCCGGGACACTCCTATGGCTACACCTTC. This chain joins TRBV18 and TRBJ1-2, with D perhaps matching TRBD1 (6 bases). Germline V gene data show CDR1 as KGHSH and CDR2 as LQKENI. The CDR3 runs to 14 residues. The V end lost 3 bases, the J end lost 4 bases, and 12 bases lay between the germline ends.

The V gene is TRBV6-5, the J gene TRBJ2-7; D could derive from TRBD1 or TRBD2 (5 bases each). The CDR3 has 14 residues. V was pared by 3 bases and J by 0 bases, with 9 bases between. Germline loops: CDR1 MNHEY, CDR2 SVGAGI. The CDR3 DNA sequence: TGTGCCAGCAGTTATCGGGGCTACTCCTACGAGCAGTACTTC. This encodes CASSYRGYSYEQYF.

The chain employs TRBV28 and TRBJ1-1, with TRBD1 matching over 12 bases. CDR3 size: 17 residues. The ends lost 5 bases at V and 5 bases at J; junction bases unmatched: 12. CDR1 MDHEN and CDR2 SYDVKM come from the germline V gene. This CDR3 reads CASSPKGQGARKTEAFF. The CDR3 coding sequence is TGTGCCAGCAGTCCTAAGGGACAGGGGGCAAGGAAGACTGAAGCTTTCTTT.

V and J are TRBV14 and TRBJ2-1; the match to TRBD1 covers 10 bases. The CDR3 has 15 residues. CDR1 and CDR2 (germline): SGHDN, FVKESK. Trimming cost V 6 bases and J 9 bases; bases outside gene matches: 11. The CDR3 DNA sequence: TGTGCCAGCAGGAAAATGGGACAGGGGATAAGTGAGCAGTTCTTC. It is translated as CASRKMGQGISEQFF.